Following are 7 T cell receptor beta chains from one sample sequenced in a study of blood T cell repertoires in COVID-19. Sequencing used immunoSEQ multiplex PCR; TCRdb keeps in-frame clones, though not all of them. This repertoire shows hundreds of thousands of clones, around 89% found once; its top ten account for 3.5% to 4.5%. The sequencing input was PBMCs or T cells enriched from blood (not recorded which). The receptor source for this set is a young woman who had recovered from COVID-19.

J is TRBJ2-1 and V is TRBV4-1; TRBD2 agrees at 11 bases. The CDR3 spans 15 residues. V was clipped by 0 bases and J by 14 bases; unmatched bases: 9. Germline values: CDR1 MGHRA, CDR2 YSYEKL. CDR3 protein: CASSQEGASGRMKFF. CDR3 DNA sequence: TGCGCCAGCAGCCAAGAGGGTGCTAGCGGGAGGATGAAGTTCTTC.

The chain recombines TRBV7-8 with TRBJ1-5, with D perhaps TRBD1 (6 bases). Germline CDR1 is SGHVS and CDR2 is FQNEAQ. V dropped 5 bases and J dropped 3 bases, with 8 bases sitting between them. The CDR3 is 13 residues long. The CDR3 coding sequence is TGTGCCAGCAGCCGGGACAACAATCAGCCCCAGCATTTT. It encodes CASSRDNNQPQHF.

The sample holds one count of this clone. The V gene is TRBV7-2, the J gene TRBJ2-1; TRBD1 is a possible D gene (6 bases). V was pared by 6 bases and J by 1 base, with 13 bases between. This CDR3 is built from 15 residues. CDR1 is SGHTA and CDR2 is FQGNSA in the germline V gene. CDR3 in amino acids: CASRPQGGSYNEQFF. The CDR3 nucleotides read TGTGCCAGCAGACCACAGGGCGGTTCCTACAATGAGCAGTTCTTC.

The V call is TRBV4-3, the J call TRBJ1-2, with D uncertain. Trimming took off 1 base at V and 4 bases at J, with 10 bases between the two ends. CDR1 is LGHNA and CDR2 is YSLEER in the germline V gene. CDR3 length: 14 residues. The CDR3 loop is CASSQAARGYGYTF. In DNA form, the CDR3 reads TGCGCCAGCAGCCAAGCCGCCCGCGGCTATGGCTACACCTTC.

Concerning this clone itself: The identical CDR3 is also encoded by other nucleotide sequences in the sample. The genes are TRBV28 and TRBJ1-1; 7 nucleotides align to TRBD1. J lost 4 bases, V lost 4 bases, and 9 bases had no gene match. The germline V gene encodes CDR1 MDHEN and CDR2 SYDVKM. This CDR3 is built from 15 residues. CDR3 in amino acids: CASSSIQGVGTEAFF. CDR3 nucleotide sequence: TGTGCCAGCAGTTCCATTCAGGGGGTCGGCACTGAAGCTTTCTTT.

As regards this clone: The sample contains more than one DNA sequence encoding this CDR3. J is TRBJ1-1 and V is TRBV18; the D gene is possibly TRBD1 (5 bases). V lost 3 bases to trimming and J lost 8 bases, with 7 bases between them. Germline CDR1 KGHSH, CDR2 LQKENI. CDR3 length: 11 residues. The CDR3 spells CASSPDREAFF. The CDR3, as DNA: TGTGCCAGCTCACCTGACAGAGAAGCTTTCTTT.

V is TRBV28 and J is TRBJ1-1, with 8 bases fitting TRBD1. Trimming removed 5 bases from V and 5 bases from J; junction bases left unmatched: 10. Per germline, CDR1 MDHEN and CDR2 SYDVKM. The CDR3 is 15 amino acids. CDR3 loop: CASSTPQGAGTEAFF. The CDR3 nucleotides read TGTGCCAGCAGTACACCTCAGGGGGCAGGAACTGAAGCTTTCTTT. Full variable domain (outside the CDR3, taken from reference TRBV28 and TRBJ1-1): DVKVTQSSRYLVKRTGEKVFLECVQDMDHENMFWYRQDPGLGLRLIYFSYDVKMKEKGDIPEGYSVSREKKERFSLILESASTNQTSMYLCASSTPQGAGTEAFFGQGTRLTVV.